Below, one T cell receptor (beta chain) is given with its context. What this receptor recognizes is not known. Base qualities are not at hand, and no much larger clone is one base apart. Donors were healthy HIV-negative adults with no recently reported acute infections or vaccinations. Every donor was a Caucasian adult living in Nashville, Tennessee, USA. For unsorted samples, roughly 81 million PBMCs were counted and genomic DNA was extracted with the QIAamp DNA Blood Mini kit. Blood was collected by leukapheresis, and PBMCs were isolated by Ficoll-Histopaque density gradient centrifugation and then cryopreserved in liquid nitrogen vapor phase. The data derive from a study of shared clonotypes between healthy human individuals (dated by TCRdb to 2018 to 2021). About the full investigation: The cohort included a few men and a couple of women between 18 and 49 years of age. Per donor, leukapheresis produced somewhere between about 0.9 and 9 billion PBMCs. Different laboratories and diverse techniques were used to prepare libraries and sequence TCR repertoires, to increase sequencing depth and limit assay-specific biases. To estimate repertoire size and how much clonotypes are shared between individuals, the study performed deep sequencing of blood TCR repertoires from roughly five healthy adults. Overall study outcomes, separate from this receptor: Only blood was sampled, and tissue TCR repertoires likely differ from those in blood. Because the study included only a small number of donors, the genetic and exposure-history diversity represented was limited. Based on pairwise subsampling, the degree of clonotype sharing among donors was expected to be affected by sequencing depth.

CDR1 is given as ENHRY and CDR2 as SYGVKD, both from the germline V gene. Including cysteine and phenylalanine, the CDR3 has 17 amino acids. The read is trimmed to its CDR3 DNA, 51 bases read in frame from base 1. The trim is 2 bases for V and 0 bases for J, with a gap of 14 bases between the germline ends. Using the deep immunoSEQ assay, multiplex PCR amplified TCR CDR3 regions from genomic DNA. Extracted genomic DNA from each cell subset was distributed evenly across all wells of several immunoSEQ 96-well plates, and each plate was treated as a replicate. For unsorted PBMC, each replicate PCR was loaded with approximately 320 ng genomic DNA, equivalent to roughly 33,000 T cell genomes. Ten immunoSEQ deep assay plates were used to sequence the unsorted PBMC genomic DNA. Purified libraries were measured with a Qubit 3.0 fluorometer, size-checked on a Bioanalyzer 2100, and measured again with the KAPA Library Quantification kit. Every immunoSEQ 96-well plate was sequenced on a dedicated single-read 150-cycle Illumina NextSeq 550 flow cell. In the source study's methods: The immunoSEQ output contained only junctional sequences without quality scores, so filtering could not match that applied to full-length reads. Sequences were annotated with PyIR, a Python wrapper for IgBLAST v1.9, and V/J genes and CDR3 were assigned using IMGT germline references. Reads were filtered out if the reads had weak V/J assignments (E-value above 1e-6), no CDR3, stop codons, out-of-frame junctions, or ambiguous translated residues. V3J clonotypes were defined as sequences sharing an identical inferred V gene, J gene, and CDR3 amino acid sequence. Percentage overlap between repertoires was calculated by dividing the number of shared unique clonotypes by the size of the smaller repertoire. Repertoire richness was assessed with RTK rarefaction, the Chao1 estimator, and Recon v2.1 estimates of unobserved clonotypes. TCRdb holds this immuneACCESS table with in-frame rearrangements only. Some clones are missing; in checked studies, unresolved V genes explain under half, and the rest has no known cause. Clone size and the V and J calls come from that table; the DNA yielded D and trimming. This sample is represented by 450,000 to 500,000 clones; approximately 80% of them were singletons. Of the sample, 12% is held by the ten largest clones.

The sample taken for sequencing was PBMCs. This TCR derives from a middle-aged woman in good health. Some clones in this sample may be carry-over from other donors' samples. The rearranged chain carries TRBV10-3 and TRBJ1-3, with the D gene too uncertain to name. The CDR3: CAISEHPTRSSGNTIYF. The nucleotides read TGTGCCATCAGTGAGCATCCTACGCGGAGCTCTGGAAACACCATATATTTT.